The rows below give T cell receptor beta chains drawn from one sample of a study of graft-versus-host responses after intestinal transplantation. Repertoires were generated with immunoSEQ multiplex PCR, while TCRdb's copy carries only in-frame clones and drops some. The top ten hold about 3.5% of the sample, which has 10,000 or so clones, 25% to 30% seen once. The source was alloreactive CD4+ T cells from a mixed lymphocyte reaction culture, collected before intestinal transplant. The receptor source for this set is a human patient who received an intestinal transplant. Each CDR3 is given with its conserved first and last residue. D genes are given only for firm matches. Expanded clones get a size class; other rows say once, few or many, or leave the size out.

d_call	clone_size	v_call	j_call	cdr3_aa	cdr3_nt
-	medium-sized	TRBV7-7	TRBJ2-1	CASSESQGGGEQFF	TGTGCTAGCAGCGAATCCCAGGGTGGGGGTGAGCAGTTCTTC
TRBD1	few	TRBV4-1	TRBJ2-2	CASSQEQGNGELFF	TGCGCCAGCAGCCAGGAACAGGGGAACGGGGAGCTGTTTTTT
-	-	TRBV7-2	TRBJ2-7	CASSQLGGTYYEQYF	TGTGCCAGCAGTCAACTGGGGGGTACTTATTACGAGCAGTACTTC
-	few	TRBV13	TRBJ2-3	CASKGEGDTQYF	TGTGCCAGCAAGGGGGAGGGGGATACGCAGTATTTT
-	-	TRBV6-5	TRBJ2-2	CASSWGLLTGELFF	TGTGCCAGCAGTTGGGGACTCCTCACCGGGGAGCTGTTTTTT
-	medium-sized	TRBV19	TRBJ2-3	CASSKGGWKDTQYF	TGTGCCAGTAGTAAGGGAGGATGGAAAGATACGCAGTATTTT
-	medium-sized	TRBV19	TRBJ2-2	CASSLGGSGELFF	TGTGCCAGTAGTTTAGGAGGGTCCGGGGAGCTGTTTTTT
-	few	TRBV27	TRBJ2-7	CASSPQPGTPYEQYF	TGTGCCAGCAGTCCCCAGCCCGGGACACCATACGAGCAGTACTTC
-	-	TRBV11-2	TRBJ2-7	CASSQVHREDTSYEQYF	TGTGCCAGCAGCCAAGTACACAGGGAAGATACCTCCTACGAGCAGTACTTC
TRBD2	few	TRBV5-1	TRBJ2-7	CASSLFSGESSYEQYF	TGCGCCAGCAGCTTGTTTAGCGGGGAAAGCTCCTACGAGCAGTACTTC
-	few	TRBV4-1	TRBJ2-1	CASSQGNEQFF	TGCGCCAGCAGCCAAGGAAATGAGCAGTTCTTC
-	-	TRBV20-1	TRBJ1-2	CSATGSYGYTF	TGCAGTGCTACCGGGTCCTATGGCTACACCTTC
-	medium-sized	TRBV6-6	TRBJ2-7	CASSYTVGEQYF	TGTGCCAGCAGTTACACAGTGGGCGAGCAGTACTTC
-	-	TRBV5-5	TRBJ1-2	CASSPRRQFNYGYTF	TGTGCCAGCAGCCCTAGAAGACAGTTTAACTATGGCTACACCTTC
-	-	TRBV7-6	TRBJ2-2	CASRPEVTGELFF	TGTGCCAGCAGGCCGGAGGTAACCGGGGAGCTGTTTTTT
-	-	TRBV5-1	TRBJ1-5	CASSFRQDLGNQPQHF	TGCGCCAGCAGCTTTAGACAGGACTTGGGGAATCAGCCCCAGCATTTT
-	medium-sized	TRBV27	TRBJ2-2	CASSFCDYRCPGELFF	TGTGCCAGCAGTTTTTGCGACTATAGATGTCCCGGGGAGCTGTTTTTT
-	few	TRBV5-1	TRBJ2-7	CASSRAGELAHEQYF	TGCGCCAGCAGCCGGGCAGGGGAACTAGCCCACGAGCAGTACTTC
-	-	TRBV6-5	TRBJ2-1	CASSEWGNEQFF	TGTGCCAGCAGTGAATGGGGTAATGAGCAGTTCTTC
-	-	TRBV28	TRBJ2-7	CASRSTGTTYEQYF	TGTGCCAGCAGAAGTACCGGGACCACCTACGAGCAGTACTTC
-	-	TRBV6-5	TRBJ1-2	CASSDFEGGYGYTF	TGTGCCAGCAGTGACTTTGAAGGGGGCTATGGCTACACCTTC
TRBD2	medium-sized	TRBV15	TRBJ2-2	CATRTTLELAGTNTGELFF	TGTGCCACCAGAACGACGCTGGAACTAGCGGGGACGAACACCGGGGAGCTGTTTTTT
-	few	TRBV6-5	TRBJ1-1	CASSFVLNTEAFF	TGTGCCAGCAGCTTCGTCCTGAACACTGAAGCTTTCTTT
TRBD2	few	TRBV29-1	TRBJ2-7	CSVEGAGESYEQYF	TGCAGCGTTGAAGGGGCGGGAGAGTCCTACGAGCAGTACTTC
-	-	TRBV10-1	TRBJ2-5	CASSETLVAQYF	TGCGCCAGCAGTGAGACTCTGGTAGCCCAGTACTTC
-	medium-sized	TRBV7-9	TRBJ2-2	CAASPGYRTGELFF	TGTGCCGCGAGCCCAGGCTATCGAACCGGGGAGCTGTTTTTT
TRBD2	few	TRBV7-8	TRBJ2-7	CASSSFSGSKDEQYF	TGTGCCAGCAGCTCTTTTAGCGGGAGTAAGGACGAGCAGTACTTC
-	-	TRBV6-6	TRBJ1-1	CASSWVWGETTEAFF	TGTGCCAGCAGTTGGGTCTGGGGGGAGACCACTGAAGCTTTCTTT
-	-	TRBV6-5	TRBJ2-1	CASSYWPGGGEQFF	TGTGCCAGCAGTTACTGGCCAGGGGGAGGTGAGCAGTTCTTC
-	few	TRBV27	TRBJ2-7	CASSLSGEFYEQYF	TGTGCCAGCAGTTTATCGGGGGAGTTCTACGAGCAGTACTTC
TRBD2	medium-sized	TRBV7-9	TRBJ2-7	CASSPTSGFAYEQYF	TGTGCCAGCAGCCCCACTAGCGGATTTGCCTACGAGCAGTACTTC
-	-	TRBV5-1	TRBJ2-7	CASSPLGYEQYF	TGCGCCAGCAGCCCCCTTGGTTACGAGCAGTACTTC
-	-	TRBV4-2	TRBJ2-7	CASSPQSEYEQYF	TGTGCCAGCAGCCCTCAGTCGGAATACGAGCAGTACTTC
TRBD2	-	TRBV19	TRBJ2-7	CASRFAGLVIYEQYF	TGTGCCAGTAGGTTTGCGGGACTAGTAATCTACGAGCAGTACTTC
-	-	TRBV7-9	TRBJ2-1	CASSPPVSPNGNEQFF	TGTGCCAGCAGCCCGCCGGTTAGCCCTAACGGGAATGAGCAGTTCTTC
-	-	TRBV5-8	TRBJ1-4	CASSLDRGGEKLFF	TGTGCCAGCAGCTTGGATAGGGGCGGAGAAAAACTGTTTTTT
TRBD1	few	TRBV19	TRBJ2-7	CASSIDGTGSPYEQYF	TGTGCCAGTAGTATAGACGGGACAGGGTCTCCCTACGAGCAGTACTTC
-	-	TRBV28	TRBJ1-2	CASSFVQDQRWGGYTF	TGTGCCAGCAGTTTCGTACAGGACCAGCGATGGGGGGGCTACACCTTC
TRBD1	-	TRBV10-3	TRBJ1-4	CAISPGQSNEKLFF	TGTGCCATCAGCCCGGGACAGTCTAATGAAAAACTGTTTTTT
-	-	TRBV9	TRBJ2-6	CASSEDVTSGANVLTF	TGTGCCAGCAGCGAGGACGTCACCTCTGGGGCCAACGTCCTGACTTTC
-	-	TRBV27	TRBJ2-3	CASSLSWRDTDTQYF	TGTGCCAGCAGTCTCTCATGGAGGGACACAGATACGCAGTATTTT
TRBD2	few	TRBV7-9	TRBJ2-5	CASSSSGANQETQYF	TGTGCCAGCAGTTCTAGCGGGGCGAACCAAGAGACCCAGTACTTC
TRBD1	few	TRBV9	TRBJ1-2	CASSAPPGTAHPYGYTF	TGTGCCAGCAGCGCACCCCCCGGGACAGCCCACCCCTATGGCTACACCTTC
-	few	TRBV7-9	TRBJ2-3	CASSGGSTDTQYF	TGTGCCAGCAGTGGCGGGAGCACAGATACGCAGTATTTT
-	-	TRBV27	TRBJ2-5	CASNQRGAETQYF	TGTGCCAGCAACCAACGGGGAGCGGAGACCCAGTACTTC